The 26 T cell receptor beta chains reported below all come from one sample, sequenced in a study of cytotoxic CD8 clonotypes in ibrutinib-treated CLL. Sequencing used immunoSEQ multiplex PCR; TCRdb keeps in-frame clones, though not all of them. Here the sample spans hundreds of thousands of clones, more than 65% being singletons. The sample consisted of PBMCs, taken before ibrutinib treatment. These receptors were obtained from a human donor with chronic lymphocytic leukemia.

The chain combines TRBV4-3 with TRBJ2-6; D remains ambiguous. The germline CDR1 and CDR2 sequences are LGHNA and YSLEER. The CDR3 is 15 residues long. The V end lost 0 bases, the J end lost 6 bases, and 9 bases lay between the germline ends. CDR3 in DNA: TGCGCCAGCAGCCAAGATCTCGGACCGGCCAACGTCCTGACTTTC. Protein product: CASSQDLGPANVLTF.

The chain has TRBV6-1 and TRBJ1-2; no reliable D call. Trimming shortened V by 6 bases and J by 6 bases, and 14 bases separated the two germline ends. Germline CDR1 reads MNHNS; CDR2 reads SASEGT. The CDR3 has 13 amino acids. The CDR3 region is CASRRTRGDGYTF. The CDR3 DNA follows: TGTGCCAGCAGACGGACCCGCGGGGATGGCTACACCTTC.

The CDR3 spells CAWGPSKHGRANVLTF. The DNA of the CDR3 is TGTGCCTGGGGTCCCTCCAAACACGGAAGGGCCAACGTCCTGACTTTC. This chain joins TRBV30 and TRBJ2-6; no reliable D call. This CDR3 contains 16 residues. Germline assignment: CDR1 GTSNPN and CDR2 SVGIG (reference sequence). With 5 bases removed from V and 5 bases from J, the gap between germline ends came to 19 bases.

The genes are TRBV14 and TRBJ2-1, with D uncertain. Trimming shortened V by 0 bases and J by 0 bases, and 3 bases separated the two germline ends. CDR3 length equals 14 residues. Germline V gene data show CDR1 as SGHDN and CDR2 as FVKESK. The CDR3 nucleotides are TGTGCCAGCAGCCAAGAATCCTCCTACAATGAGCAGTTCTTC. It yields the protein CASSQESSYNEQFF.

This rearrangement joins TRBV11-2 to TRBJ1-2; D gene ambiguous. There are 16 residues in the CDR3. V was trimmed by 0 bases and J by 4 bases, leaving 15 bases between them. Germline lookup yields CDR1 SGHAT and CDR2 FQNNGV. CDR3: CASSLDSSTGGYGYTF. CDR3 nucleotide sequence: TGTGCCAGCAGCTTAGATTCTTCGACGGGCGGCTATGGCTACACCTTC.

This chain connects TRBV23-1 to TRBJ2-7; D perhaps matches TRBD2 (5 bases). TRBV23-1 is an ORF, with its function uncertain. The CDR3 loop spans 15 amino acids. Trimming pared 3 bases from V and 3 bases from J, leaving 15 bases between. Written as DNA, the CDR3 is TGCGCCAGCAGTCATATGAGGGTGGACGGCTACGAGCAGTACTTC. This translates into CASSHMRVDGYEQYF.

In its sample, this clone was seen a few times. This chain connects TRBV9 to TRBJ2-3; 8 bases align to TRBD2. CDR3 length: 16 amino acids. Germline values: CDR1 SGDLS, CDR2 YYNGEE. J lost 0 bases, V lost 0 bases, and 3 bases had no gene match. The CDR3 loop reads CASSVAGGTSTDTQYF. The CDR3 DNA is TGTGCCAGCAGCGTAGCGGGAGGGACAAGCACAGATACGCAGTATTTT.

The gene calls are TRBV5-1 and TRBJ2-1; 9 bases are a match to TRBD2. V dropped 0 bases and J dropped 7; count of bases not matched to a gene: 8. CDR1 and CDR2 (germline): SGHRS, YFSETQ. The CDR3 is 16 amino acids. This CDR3 is CASSLELAGVWNEQFF. CDR3 DNA sequence: TGCGCCAGCAGCTTGGAGTTAGCGGGAGTGTGGAATGAGCAGTTCTTC.

The rearrangement joins TRBV30 to TRBJ1-1; D may be TRBD1 (5 bases). The germline CDR1 and CDR2 sequences are GTSNPN and SVGIG (reference sequence). Trimming stripped 0 bases from V and 6 bases from J, with 14 bases between. There are 14 residues in the CDR3. The CDR3 region is CAWSVSGGFPEAFF. CDR3 coding DNA: TGTGCCTGGAGTGTATCCGGGGGTTTCCCTGAAGCTTTCTTT.

This clone has only one observation. CDR3 DNA sequence: TGCGCCAGCAGTCATTACGGGACAGGGGGCTATGGCTACACCTTC. Translated, it gives CASSHYGTGGYGYTF. This chain joins TRBV23-1 and TRBJ1-2, with 11 bases identical to TRBD1. TRBV23-1 is classed as an ORF, of uncertain function. There are 15 residues in the CDR3. The trim removed 3 bases at V and 4 bases at J, leaving 4 bases unmatched.

The CDR3 loop is CAWSVASGSFVSGQFF. In DNA, the CDR3 is TGTGCCTGGAGTGTGGCGAGCGGGAGTTTTGTTAGTGGGCAGTTCTTC. This rearrangement joins TRBV30 to TRBJ2-1, with 8 bases aligning to TRBD2. V gave up 0 bases and J gave up 12 bases; unmatched junction bases: 16. The CDR3 is 16 residues long. Germline V gives CDR1 GTSNPN, CDR2 SVGIG (reference sequence).

This chain uses TRBV10-3 with TRBJ1-3; 7 bases agree with TRBD1. Trimming cost V 3 bases and J 4 bases; bases outside gene matches: 12. CDR3 size: 17 residues. The V gene's germline CDR1 is ENHRY and CDR2 SYGVKD. Here the CDR3 reads CAISEQRGLRGGNTIYF. The CDR3 DNA follows: TGTGCCATCAGTGAACAAAGGGGGCTTCGTGGGGGAAACACCATATATTTT.

This chain uses TRBV7-5 with TRBJ2-7; the table assigns TRBD2, which was not confirmed against the DNA. TRBV7-5 is a recognized pseudogene. This CDR3 contains 22 residues. CDR3 DNA sequence: TGTGTCAGAAGTTTAGGGCCCGCAACCGGGACTATTATTTTCCAATGGAACTACGAGCAGTACTTC. The encoded protein is CVRSLGPATGTIIFQWNYEQYF.

The J gene is TRBJ2-5, the V gene TRBV25-1; D possibly corresponds to TRBD1 (6 bases). V was shortened by 5 bases and J by 1 base, with 11 bases between the two germline ends. CDR3 size: 14 residues. Germline CDR1 reads MGHDK; CDR2 reads SYGVNS. The CDR3 here is CASSLGQTQETQYF. DNA of the CDR3: TGTGCCAGCAGTCTGGGACAAACCCAAGAGACCCAGTACTTC.

This chain links TRBV30 with TRBJ2-7; maybe TRBD1 (5 bases). The V end was cut by 0 bases, the J end by 7 bases, with 7 bases between. The CDR3 totals 11 residues. The germline V gene encodes CDR1 GTSNPN and CDR2 SVGIG (reference sequence). The CDR3 here is CAWSVNREQYF. The DNA for the CDR3 is TGTGCCTGGAGTGTCAACAGGGAGCAGTACTTC.

The gene calls are TRBV4-1 and TRBJ1-1; the D is unclear. CDR3 length equals 16 residues. The V end lost 0 bases, the J end lost 0 bases, and 11 bases lay between the germline ends. Looked up from germline, CDR1 is MGHRA and CDR2 is YSYEKL. The CDR3 is CASSQEGRILNTEAFF. CDR3 coding DNA: TGCGCCAGCAGCCAAGAGGGCAGGATCTTGAACACTGAAGCTTTCTTT.

This clone occurred a few times. This chain uses TRBV2 with TRBJ1-2, with D maybe TRBD1 (5 bases). Germline assignment: CDR1 SNHLY and CDR2 FYNNEI. This CDR3 spans 12 amino acids. V gave up 10 bases and J gave up 8 bases, with 17 bases separating them. The DNA of the CDR3 is TGTGCCACGGATCCTGACAGTGGCGGCTACACCTTC. This gives the protein CATDPDSGGYTF.

The chain employs TRBV7-6 and TRBJ2-7; 9 nucleotides agree with TRBD1. The CDR3 runs to 15 residues. The V gene end was trimmed by 4 bases and the J gene end by 4 bases; junction bases not matched to a gene: 8. Germline-derived CDR1 and CDR2 are SGHVS and FNYEAQ. In DNA form, the CDR3 reads TGTGCCAGCAGCTCCGTTTCCGGGACAGGGTACGAGCAGTACTTC. Amino acids: CASSSVSGTGYEQYF.

The table lists this clone with a count of one. V is TRBV29-1 and J is TRBJ2-4; D not resolved. This CDR3 has 15 amino acids. Germline CDR1 reads SQVTM; CDR2 reads ANQGSEA. V was clipped by 1 base and J by 0 bases, with 10 bases between them. The CDR3 region is CSVEVLILAKNIQYF. CDR3 sequence (DNA): TGCAGCGTTGAAGTCTTGATCTTAGCCAAAAACATTCAGTACTTC.

The V and J genes are TRBV5-1 and TRBJ2-7; 7 bases agree with TRBD2. This CDR3 comprises 17 residues. V lost 0 bases, J lost 2 bases, and 11 bases stayed unmatched. The germline gives CDR1 SGHRS, CDR2 YFSETQ. CDR3 DNA: TGCGCCAGCAGCTTGGCCTTTGGACTAGAGGGCCCCTACGAGCAGTACTTC. Translation gives CASSLAFGLEGPYEQYF.

This chain links TRBV2 with TRBJ1-5; no reliable D call. The V end was cut by 6 bases, the J end by 5 bases, with 11 bases between. Germline CDR1 is SNHLY and CDR2 is FYNNEI. This CDR3 is built from 13 residues. CDR3 region: CASRLNIDQPQHF. The CDR3 DNA is TGTGCCAGCAGACTAAATATCGATCAGCCCCAGCATTTT.

The chain combines TRBV15 with TRBJ2-5; 10 positions agree with TRBD2. Germline V gene lookup returns CDR1 LNHNV and CDR2 YYDKDF (reference sequence). V was clipped by 5 bases and J by 3 bases; unmatched bases: 9. The CDR3 sequence is 16 residues long. The CDR3 nucleotides read TGTGCCACCAGCGACCCGGGACTAGCGAAGAAAGAGACCCAGTACTTC. Translation: CATSDPGLAKKETQYF.

In DNA form, the CDR3 reads TGTGCCAGCACCCTACAGGGCGTACACGAGCAGTACTTC. Translation gives CASTLQGVHEQYF. The J gene is TRBJ2-7, the V gene TRBV5-4, with D possibly TRBD1 on 6 matching bases. CDR3 size: 13 residues. The germline V and J ends were trimmed by 6 bases and 5 bases, with 15 bases remaining between them. CDR1 is SGHNT, CDR2 YYREEE, per germline (reference sequence).

This chain uses TRBV30 with TRBJ2-1, with 9 nucleotides matching TRBD2. The germline V gene encodes CDR1 GTSNPN and CDR2 SVGIG (reference sequence). The CDR3 extends over 15 amino acids. With 1 base clipped from V and 4 bases from J, the junction kept 5 bases outside the gene matches. The CDR3 reads CAWSAGLAAYNEQFF. DNA for the CDR3: TGTGCCTGGAGTGCGGGACTAGCCGCATACAATGAGCAGTTCTTC.

V gene TRBV21-1 combines with J gene TRBJ2-7; TRBD1, the table's D call, lacks a check against the DNA. TRBV21-1 is recorded as a pseudogene. CDR3 length: 13 residues. CDR3 nucleotides: TGTGCCAGATTCCGCAGGGGATCCTACGAGCAGTACTTC. Its translation: CARFRRGSYEQYF.

The CDR3 bases are TGTGCCAGCAGTTCTTTTCGGGAGACCCAGTACTTC. Translated, it gives CASSSFRETQYF. The genes are TRBV28 and TRBJ2-5; D is unresolved. The V gene lost 4 bases and the J gene lost 5 bases, with 8 bases spanning the gap. The CDR3 is made up of 12 amino acids. Germline lookup yields CDR1 MDHEN and CDR2 SYDVKM.